This is a list of T cell receptor beta chains from one sample in a study of identical twins. TCRdb analysed the 5' RACE reads with MiXCR anew, one entry per CDR3 protein. The table lists a few hundred thousand distinct CDR3 sequences, around a sixth of them singletons. The sequencing sample was made of naive T cells sorted from blood. The receptors come from a man aged 45 to 65 in good health. The CDR3 runs from the conserved cysteine through the conserved F or W. D genes are given only for firm matches. Size is omitted from some rows. Given values are once, few, many or a class for expanded clones.

v_call,d_call,clone_size,j_call,cdr3_nt,cdr3_aa
TRBV5-5,.,few,TRBJ2-2,TGTGCCAGCAGCTTGTTGGGGGGCTCAACCGGGGAGCTGTTTTTT,CASSLLGGSTGELFF
TRBV20-1,TRBD2,few,TRBJ2-1,TGCAGTGCTCTCAGGACTAGCGGGAGGCGCTCCTACAATGAGCAGTTCTTC,CSALRTSGRRSYNEQFF
TRBV20-1,TRBD2,few,TRBJ2-7,TGCAGTGCAAGACTAGCGGGGGAAATCGAGCAGTACTTC,CSARLAGEIEQYF
TRBV21-1,.,.,TRBJ1-1,TGTGCCAGCAGCAATAGTACAGGGGCGCGGACTGAAGCTTTCTTT,CASSNSTGARTEAFF
TRBV28,.,many,TRBJ2-7,TGTGCCAGCAGTTTCTATTCCGGGCCCTCCTACGAGCAGTACTTC,CASSFYSGPSYEQYF
TRBV6-2/TRBV6-3,.,many,TRBJ1-1,TGTGCCAGCAGTTTTGAACTTTACACTGAAGCTTTCTTT,CASSFELYTEAFF
TRBV11-1,.,.,TRBJ2-5,TGTGCCAGCAGTTCCCCGGGCTGGATAGAAGAAGAGACCCAGTACTTC,CASSSPGWIEEETQYF
TRBV20-1,TRBD2,few,TRBJ2-2,TGCAGTGCAGCCCCCCCGGGACTAGTCGTTGGCGGGGAGCTGTTTTTT,CSAAPPGLVVGGELFF
TRBV4-2,TRBD1,.,TRBJ1-2,TGTGCCAGCAGCCAAGAGAACAGGGGGCCCTATGGCTACACCTTC,CASSQENRGPYGYTF
TRBV20-1,.,.,TRBJ2-3,TGCAGTGGTAGGGAAGGGGGTTCTCTCACAGATACGCAGTATTTT,CSGREGGSLTDTQYF
TRBV4-3,TRBD2,many,TRBJ2-1,TGCGCCAGCAGCCAAGGGGGCGGGAGGCTAGACAATGAGCAGTTCTTC,CASSQGGGRLDNEQFF
TRBV6-5,.,few,TRBJ2-7,TGTGCCAGCAGCTATGGACAGATCTACGAGCAGTACTTC,CASSYGQIYEQYF
TRBV20-1,.,.,TRBJ2-1,TGCAGTGCTAGATTGACGGGACTCGGAACCTACAATGAGCAGTTCTTC,CSARLTGLGTYNEQFF
TRBV18,.,.,TRBJ1-5,TGTGCCAGCTCACTGACGTCGGGGTTCTATAGCAATCAGCCCCAGCATTTT,CASSLTSGFYSNQPQHF
TRBV6-5,.,.,TRBJ2-7,TGTGCCAGCAGTTACTCGCACAGGGTGGAAGAGCAGTACTTC,CASSYSHRVEEQYF
TRBV3-1,.,.,TRBJ2-3,TGTGCCAGCAGCCAAGATGGGGGGGCGGGAGATACGCAGTATTTT,CASSQDGGAGDTQYF
TRBV27,TRBD1,many,TRBJ1-4,TGTGCCAGCGCCCGCCGGGACAGTAATGAAAAACTGTTTTTT,CASARRDSNEKLFF
TRBV5-6,.,few,TRBJ2-7,TGTGCCAGCAGCCTTGCCACTACCCTCTACGAGCAGTACTTC,CASSLATTLYEQYF
TRBV9,TRBD2,.,TRBJ2-1,TGTGCCAGCAGCCTTAGCGGGACTACCGGAAGTGAGCAGTTCTTC,CASSLSGTTGSEQFF
TRBV28,TRBD2,many,TRBJ2-7,TGTGCCAGCAGTCCAGGACTACTAGCGAGCCAGTACTTC,CASSPGLLASQYF
TRBV28,.,.,TRBJ2-7,TGTGCCAGCAGTCCAGGGAGGAGGTACGAGCAGTACTTC,CASSPGRRYEQYF
TRBV10-1,TRBD1,few,TRBJ2-1,TGCGCCAGCAGTGAATGGACAGGCTACAATGAGCAGTTCTTC,CASSEWTGYNEQFF
TRBV12-3/TRBV12-4,.,few,TRBJ2-1,TGTGCCAGCGGGGTCTACAATGAGCAGTTCTTC,CASGVYNEQFF
TRBV29-1,TRBD2,.,TRBJ2-3,TGCAGCGTTGAAGATCCCCTTAGCGGGGGAACCTATACGCAGTATTTT,CSVEDPLSGGTYTQYF
TRBV20-1,.,many,TRBJ2-7,TGCAGTGCTAGAAGGGACCACTCCTACGAGCAGTACTTC,CSARRDHSYEQYF
TRBV4-2,.,few,TRBJ1-1,TGTGCCAGCAGCCAGGGAACGGTGAACACTGAAGCTTTCTTT,CASSQGTVNTEAFF
TRBV20-1,.,few,TRBJ1-4,TGCAGTGCTCGCAGGGGTTCTAATGAAAAACTGTTTTTT,CSARRGSNEKLFF
TRBV12-5,.,.,TRBJ2-5,TGTGCTAGTGGTACCACAGGGGAGACCCAGTACTTC,CASGTTGETQYF
TRBV5-1,TRBD1,many,TRBJ2-5,TGCGCCAGCAGCTTGGGGACAGGGAGATTTGAGACCCAGTACTTC,CASSLGTGRFETQYF
TRBV18,.,few,TRBJ2-7,TGTGCCAGCTCACCGCCAGGGGTCCTTAAAAGCTCCTACGAGCAGTACTTC,CASSPPGVLKSSYEQYF
TRBV4-2,.,once,TRBJ1-3,TGTGCCAGCAGCCAAGATAACGGAAACACCATATATTTT,CASSQDNGNTIYF
TRBV12-3/TRBV12-4,.,many,TRBJ1-2,TGTGCCAGCACTGCCAGTCTTTATGGCTACACCTTC,CASTASLYGYTF
TRBV7-9,TRBD1,few,TRBJ2-2,TGTGCCAGCAGCACGACAGGGACGGGCACCGGGGAGCTGTTTTTT,CASSTTGTGTGELFF
TRBV4-3,.,many,TRBJ1-4,TGCGCCAGCAGCCAAGGACGAGTTGCAACTAATGAAAAACTGTTTTTT,CASSQGRVATNEKLFF
TRBV6-5,TRBD1,.,TRBJ1-2,TGTGCCAGCAGTTACACGGGACAGGGGGCCTCTGGCTACACCTTC,CASSYTGQGASGYTF
TRBV12-3/TRBV12-4,TRBD2,many,TRBJ2-1,TGTGCCAGCAGCCTGCTAGCGGACTACAATGAGCAGTTCTTC,CASSLLADYNEQFF
TRBV12-3/TRBV12-4,.,.,TRBJ2-3,TGTGCCAGCAGTTTGGGCCTCAGCGATAAGCAGTATTTT,CASSLGLSDKQYF
TRBV28,TRBD1,many,TRBJ2-7,TGTGCCAGCAGTTTACACGGGACAGGCATCTACGAGCAGTACTTC,CASSLHGTGIYEQYF
TRBV12-3/TRBV12-4,TRBD1,few,TRBJ2-5,TGTGCCAGCAGCAAACAGGGGGTGAGGGAGACCCAGTACTTC,CASSKQGVRETQYF
TRBV10-3,.,.,TRBJ1-1,TGTGCCATCAGTGACAGCTCTAACACTGAAGCTTTCTTT,CAISDSSNTEAFF
TRBV20-1,TRBD1,few,TRBJ1-6,TGCAGTGCTAGGGTGCCGGGACAGTTAAATTCACCCCTCCACTTT,CSARVPGQLNSPLHF
TRBV29-1,TRBD2,many,TRBJ2-3,TGCAGCGTTGATGTGGGACTACACACAGATACGCAGTATTTT,CSVDVGLHTDTQYF
TRBV24-1,TRBD1,once,TRBJ2-5,TGTGCCACCAGTGAGTCGACAGGGTTCCAAGAGACCCAGTACTTC,CATSESTGFQETQYF
TRBV28,.,many,TRBJ1-1,TGTGCCAGCAGTTCCAGGGGTCTCCGCACTGAAGCTTTCTTT,CASSSRGLRTEAFF
TRBV6-5,.,many,TRBJ1-2,TGTGCCAGCAGTTACCGAGAGAGCTATGGCTACACCTTC,CASSYRESYGYTF
TRBV29-1,.,.,TRBJ2-6,TGCAGCGAAACAGAATACTCTGGGGCCAACGTCCTGACTTTC,CSETEYSGANVLTF
TRBV24-1,.,.,TRBJ2-7,TGTGCCACCAGTGAGTCGGGGGGCGCAGACTACGAGCAGTACTTC,CATSESGGADYEQYF
TRBV12-3/TRBV12-4,TRBD1,many,TRBJ1-6,TGTGCCTCCACCGGGACAGGGAATTCACCCCTCCACTTT,CASTGTGNSPLHF
TRBV6-2/TRBV6-3,.,.,TRBJ2-7,TGTGCCAGCAGTTACGAGGTGGGAAAAAGGGGAGATGAGCAGTACTTC,CASSYEVGKRGDEQYF
TRBV6-5,.,.,TRBJ2-3,TGTGCCAGCAGTTACTCGATTCCGCGGGATACGCAGTATTTT,CASSYSIPRDTQYF
TRBV4-1,.,.,TRBJ2-4,TGCGCCAGCAGCCAAGATGGGATAAAAAACATTCAGTACTTC,CASSQDGIKNIQYF
TRBV20-1,.,few,TRBJ1-2,TGCAGTGCTACCGGGGCCACCTCACCCATACTCAGGTATGGCTACACCTTC,CSATGATSPILRYGYTF
TRBV7-2,TRBD1,.,TRBJ2-7,TGTGCCAGCAGCACCAGACAGGGGGGGGAGCAGTACTTC,CASSTRQGGEQYF